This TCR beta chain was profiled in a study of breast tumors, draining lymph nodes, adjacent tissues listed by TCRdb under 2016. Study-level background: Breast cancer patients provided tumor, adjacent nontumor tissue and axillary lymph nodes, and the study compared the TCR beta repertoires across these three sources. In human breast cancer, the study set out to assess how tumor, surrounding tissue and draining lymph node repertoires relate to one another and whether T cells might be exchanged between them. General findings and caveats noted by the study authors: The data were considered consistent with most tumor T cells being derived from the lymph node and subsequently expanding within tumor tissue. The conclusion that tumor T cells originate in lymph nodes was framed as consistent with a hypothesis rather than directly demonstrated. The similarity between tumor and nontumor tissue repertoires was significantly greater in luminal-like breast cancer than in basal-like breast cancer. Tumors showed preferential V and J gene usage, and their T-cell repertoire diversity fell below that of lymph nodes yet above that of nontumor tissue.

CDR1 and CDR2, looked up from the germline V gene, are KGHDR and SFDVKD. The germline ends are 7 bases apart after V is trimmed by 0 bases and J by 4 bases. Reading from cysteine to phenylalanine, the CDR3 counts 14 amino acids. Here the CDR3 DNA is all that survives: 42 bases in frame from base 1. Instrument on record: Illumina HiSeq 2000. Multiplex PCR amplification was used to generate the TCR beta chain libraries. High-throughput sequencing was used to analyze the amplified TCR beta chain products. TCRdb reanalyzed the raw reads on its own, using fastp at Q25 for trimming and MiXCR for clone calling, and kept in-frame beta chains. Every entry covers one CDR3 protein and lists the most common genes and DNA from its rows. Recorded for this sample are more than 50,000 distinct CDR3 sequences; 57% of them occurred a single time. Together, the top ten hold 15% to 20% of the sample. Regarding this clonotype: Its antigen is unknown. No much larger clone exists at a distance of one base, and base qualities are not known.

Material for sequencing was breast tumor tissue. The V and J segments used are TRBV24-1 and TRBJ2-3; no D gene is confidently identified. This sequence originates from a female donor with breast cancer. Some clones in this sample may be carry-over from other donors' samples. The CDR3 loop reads CATSDLPGSDTQYF. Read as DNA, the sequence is TGTGCCACCAGTGATTTGCCAGGATCAGATACGCAGTATTTT.